This entry concerns a single T cell receptor (beta chain). Reverse transcription of about 0.5 to 1 ug RNA used random hexamers. TCRdb redid the calling of the immunoSEQ multiplex PCR reads with MiXCR, one entry per CDR3 protein. The table lists 200,000 or so distinct CDR3 sequences, over 90% of them singletons. This sample was taken from a study of CD8 T cells in Susac syndrome. V lost 5 bases, J lost 1 base, and 5 bases lay in between. CDR1 SQVTM and CDR2 ANQGSEA come from the germline V gene. The CDR3 loop spans 11 amino acids. Through negative isolation, CD4+ and CD8+ T cells were obtained, while TEMRA cells were enriched using FACS.

The chain recombines TRBV29-1 with TRBJ2-5; no clear D. The clonotype originates from a human donor with multiple sclerosis. Sequencing was carried out using CD4+ T cells from PBMCs. The CDR3 DNA follows: TGCAGCGTTAACCGCCAAGAGACCCAGTACTTC. Translated, it gives CSVNRQETQYF.